This T cell receptor (beta chain) was captured by sequencing in a study of tumor-infiltrating lymphocytes in primary liver carcinoma. The overall study: The tumors, T1-T3 N0M0 lesions, were about 4 to 11 cm across. Samples produced roughly 3.65 to 8 million productive TCRbeta reads, comparable across tissue types.

Total RNA (approximately 450 ng) served as template for TCR beta cDNA synthesis primed by a constant-region primer. ARM-PCR, slightly modified, supplied the TCR beta libraries through three nested multiplex PCR rounds. The first two PCR rounds used TRBV1-TRBV30 primers with a Cbeta primer, around 10 cycles each. MiXCR, applied by TCRdb to the multiplex PCR reads, yields one record per CDR3 protein. The sample holds about 120,000 distinct CDR3 sequences, approximately 71% seen once. The study co-extracted DNA and RNA from roughly 20-30 mg of unsorted bulk tissue. This clonotype was seen ten or more times. Its specificity is unknown. V was clipped by 8 bases and J by 1 base, with 15 bases between them. This CDR3 region has 14 residues. Germline loops: CDR1 MDHEN, CDR2 SYDVKM. Findings of the study overall: Tumors reached a significantly greater top-250-clone fraction than blood did (p = 0.039). The study found tumor-adjacent and tumor-blood pairs overlapped less than tumor region pairs.

This receptor was identified in a woman aged 55-70 years with primary liver carcinoma and hepatitis B virus infection. The specimen was tumor-adjacent normal liver tissue. The chain is built from TRBV28 and TRBJ2-7; no firm D call. CDR3: CASDSRQESYEQYF. The CDR3 DNA reads TGTGCCAGCGATTCACGGCAGGAGTCCTACGAGCAGTACTTC.